A selection of T cell receptor beta chains follows, all from one sample in a study of T-cell memory formation after mild COVID-19. One entry per CDR3 protein results from TCRdb running MiXCR on the 5' RACE reads. The table shows roughly 400,000 distinct CDR3 sequences, with over 15% occurring only once. The sample comprised PBMCs or a T cell subset sorted from them (not recorded which). These receptor sequences come from a man in his late teens or twenties who had mild COVID-19 (a few samples of this study predate the infection). Cell type and time point are not known. The CDR3 runs from the conserved cysteine through the conserved F or W. Fields, in order: clone size, D gene, V gene, J gene, CDR3 DNA, CDR3 protein. The D gene is left open where the match is weak. The size of a clone is reported for some rows only, either as once, few or many, or as a class for expanded clones.

size: NA; D: TRBD1; V: TRBV9; J: TRBJ2-3; DNA: TGTGCCAGCAGCAAGGGACAGCTGATACCAGATACGCAGTATTTT; CDR3: CASSKGQLIPDTQYF
size: few; D: NA; V: TRBV19; J: TRBJ1-3; DNA: TGTGCCAGTAGTCCTCAACGTGGAAACACCATATATTTT; CDR3: CASSPQRGNTIYF
size: once; D: NA; V: TRBV13; J: TRBJ2-2; DNA: TGTGCCAGCAGCTTAGTGGATGGGGCCGGGGAGCTGTTTTTT; CDR3: CASSLVDGAGELFF
size: NA; D: NA; V: TRBV7-2; J: TRBJ2-1; DNA: TGTGCCAGCAGCTTATACGCCAGGGGTCGGCCCCGGGTCGATGAGCAGTTCTTC; CDR3: CASSLYARGRPRVDEQFF
size: many; D: NA; V: TRBV4-1; J: TRBJ2-2; DNA: TGCGCCAGCAGCCAAACCCCTGGGGCGTACACCGGGGAGCTGTTTTTT; CDR3: CASSQTPGAYTGELFF
size: few; D: NA; V: TRBV11-2; J: TRBJ1-2; DNA: TGTGCCAGCAGCCGCGGCGGGGGCGCGATCGATCACTATGGCTACACCTTC; CDR3: CASSRGGGAIDHYGYTF
size: NA; D: NA; V: TRBV4-1; J: TRBJ2-5; DNA: TGCGCCAGCAGCCCCCTAGGGGCGGAGCAAGAGACCCAGTACTTC; CDR3: CASSPLGAEQETQYF
size: NA; D: NA; V: TRBV28; J: TRBJ2-1; DNA: TGTGCCAGCAGTGCGGGGACCTTTTCTTTGATCCATGAGCAGTTCTTC; CDR3: CASSAGTFSLIHEQFF
size: few; D: NA; V: TRBV7-2; J: TRBJ2-5; DNA: TGTGCCAGCAGCTTACGGTCAGCCCAAGAGACCCAGTACTTC; CDR3: CASSLRSAQETQYF
size: few; D: NA; V: TRBV28; J: TRBJ2-1; DNA: TGTGCCAGCAGGACTCCCAGTTACAATGAGCAGTTCTTC; CDR3: CASRTPSYNEQFF
size: NA; D: NA; V: TRBV12-3/TRBV12-4; J: TRBJ2-2; DNA: TGTGCCAGCAGCCACCCGGTTCTCCCGACAGGGAACACCGGGGAGCTGTTTTTT; CDR3: CASSHPVLPTGNTGELFF
size: few; D: TRBD1; V: TRBV7-2; J: TRBJ1-1; DNA: TGTGCCAGCAGCTCCGGGACAGGGTTGAACACTGAAGCTTTCTTT; CDR3: CASSSGTGLNTEAFF
size: many; D: NA; V: TRBV4-1; J: TRBJ1-5; DNA: TGCGCCAGCAGCCCGAGGGGGGTCAGCAATCAGCCCCAGCATTTT; CDR3: CASSPRGVSNQPQHF
size: many; D: TRBD1; V: TRBV27; J: TRBJ1-5; DNA: TGTGCCAGCAGCGACGGACAGGGGCGCAATCAGCCCCAGCATTTT; CDR3: CASSDGQGRNQPQHF
size: NA; D: NA; V: TRBV5-1; J: TRBJ2-1; DNA: TGCGCCAGCAGCTTGCCTGGCGTTCCCACCTACAATGAGCAGTTCTTC; CDR3: CASSLPGVPTYNEQFF
size: few; D: NA; V: TRBV18; J: TRBJ1-2; DNA: TGTGCCAGCTCACGGGGGTTTGAAGGCTACACCTTC; CDR3: CASSRGFEGYTF
size: few; D: TRBD1; V: TRBV4-3; J: TRBJ2-3; DNA: TGCGCCAGCAGCCAACAGACAGGGGCCAGCACAGATACGCAGTATTTT; CDR3: CASSQQTGASTDTQYF
size: NA; D: NA; V: TRBV7-2; J: TRBJ2-5; DNA: TGTGCCAGCAGCTTCCCCGGGACTGGGACCCAGTACTTC; CDR3: CASSFPGTGTQYF
size: NA; D: NA; V: TRBV10-3; J: TRBJ2-3; DNA: TGTGCCATCAGTGGAGTTGGGGCCGCTAGCACAGATACGCAGTATTTT; CDR3: CAISGVGAASTDTQYF
size: NA; D: NA; V: TRBV5-1; J: TRBJ2-1; DNA: TGCGCCAGCAGCGAACAGTGGGGTGAGCAGTTCTTC; CDR3: CASSEQWGEQFF
size: NA; D: NA; V: TRBV15; J: TRBJ2-1; DNA: TGTGCCACCAGCAGTCCGCATGAGCAGTTCTTC; CDR3: CATSSPHEQFF
size: NA; D: NA; V: TRBV29-1; J: TRBJ1-1; DNA: TGCAGCGTTGGGCATCCAAAAAGATTAGAAGCTTTCTTT; CDR3: CSVGHPKRLEAFF
size: NA; D: NA; V: TRBV28; J: TRBJ1-4; DNA: TGTGCCAGCAGTCCGCGGGGGGCGCGGGGAAAACTGTTTTTT; CDR3: CASSPRGARGKLFF
size: NA; D: NA; V: TRBV15; J: TRBJ2-7; DNA: TGTGCCACAAGCAGAGATTTAGCGGCCTCCTACGAGCAGTACTTC; CDR3: CATSRDLAASYEQYF
size: few; D: NA; V: TRBV5-5; J: TRBJ2-1; DNA: TGTGCCAGCAGCTTAGTTCAACGGGGAACCGGGGATGAGCAGTTCTTC; CDR3: CASSLVQRGTGDEQFF
size: once; D: TRBD1; V: TRBV15; J: TRBJ2-3; DNA: TGTGCCACCAGCACCGGGACAGGTCCCAGCACAGATACGCAGTATTTT; CDR3: CATSTGTGPSTDTQYF
size: many; D: NA; V: TRBV7-2; J: TRBJ2-7; DNA: TGTGCCAGCAGCCCACCGGGCGGTACCTACGAGCAGTACTTC; CDR3: CASSPPGGTYEQYF
size: NA; D: TRBD1; V: TRBV4-3; J: TRBJ2-1; DNA: TGCGCCAGCAGCCAAGGTGGGACAGGGACGAATGAGAAGTTCTTC; CDR3: CASSQGGTGTNEKFF
size: few; D: TRBD1; V: TRBV20-1; J: TRBJ2-3; DNA: TGCAGTGCTGGGGGGATGGGACAGGGGATCACAGATACGCAGTATTTT; CDR3: CSAGGMGQGITDTQYF
size: few; D: TRBD1; V: TRBV9; J: TRBJ2-2; DNA: TGTGCCAGCAGCGTACCGGCAGGGGGCCTCAACACCGGGGAGCTGTTTTTT; CDR3: CASSVPAGGLNTGELFF
size: NA; D: TRBD2; V: TRBV7-8; J: TRBJ2-3; DNA: TGTGCCAGCAGCCCCATACTAGCGGGGGGGACAGATACGCAGTATTTT; CDR3: CASSPILAGGTDTQYF
size: few; D: NA; V: TRBV5-1; J: TRBJ2-3; DNA: TGCGCCAGCAGCCAAACAGGGCCGGGGTCAGATACGCAGTATTTT; CDR3: CASSQTGPGSDTQYF
size: few; D: TRBD1; V: TRBV9; J: TRBJ1-4; DNA: TGTGCCAGCAGCCTCTACGGGACAGCGGTCGAAAAACTGTTTTTT; CDR3: CASSLYGTAVEKLFF
size: few; D: TRBD2; V: TRBV4-2; J: TRBJ2-1; DNA: TGTGCCAGCAGACTCGGACTAGCGGGGGGGCGTGAGCAGTTCTTC; CDR3: CASRLGLAGGREQFF
size: few; D: NA; V: TRBV6-5; J: TRBJ1-2; DNA: TGTGCCAGCAGCCCTAGGCCTGCCTATGGCTACACCTTC; CDR3: CASSPRPAYGYTF
size: few; D: TRBD1; V: TRBV11-2; J: TRBJ2-1; DNA: TGTGCCAGCAGCTCAGTAAACAGGGCCGCAGACAGGGGTTTTGGTGAGCAGTTCTTC; CDR3: CASSSVNRAADRGFGEQFF
size: few; D: NA; V: TRBV6-5; J: TRBJ2-7; DNA: TGTGCCAGCAGTTTCGGACAGACCTGGGAGCAGTACTTC; CDR3: CASSFGQTWEQYF
size: NA; D: NA; V: TRBV7-2; J: TRBJ2-1; DNA: TGTGCCAGCAGCTTCGGGGCCGTCTTTGATGAGCAGTTCTTC; CDR3: CASSFGAVFDEQFF
size: few; D: TRBD1; V: TRBV20-1; J: TRBJ1-4; DNA: TGCGCCGCCGGGACAGGGAGGGCAACTAATGAAAAACTGTTTTTT; CDR3: CAAGTGRATNEKLFF
size: NA; D: NA; V: TRBV5-1; J: TRBJ2-5; DNA: TGCGCCAGCAGCTTTATGGGCGGCGAAGAGACCCAGTACTTC; CDR3: CASSFMGGEETQYF
size: many; D: NA; V: TRBV5-5; J: TRBJ2-3; DNA: TGTGCCAGCAGCTGGAGGGGCCTAGCGTGGTCAGATACGCAGTATTTT; CDR3: CASSWRGLAWSDTQYF
size: NA; D: NA; V: TRBV12-3/TRBV12-4; J: TRBJ2-2; DNA: TGTGCCAGCAGCGCGGACTGGTTGAACACCGGGGAGCTGTTTTTT; CDR3: CASSADWLNTGELFF
size: few; D: NA; V: TRBV9; J: TRBJ1-6; DNA: TGTGCCAGCAGCGTGAGTTTTGGGTCACCCCTCCACTTT; CDR3: CASSVSFGSPLHF
size: few; D: TRBD1; V: TRBV4-1; J: TRBJ2-1; DNA: TGCGCCAGCAGCCACGACAGGGTGGAGCAGTTCTTC; CDR3: CASSHDRVEQFF
size: NA; D: NA; V: TRBV6-1; J: TRBJ1-5; DNA: TGTGCCAGCAGACCTGACGGACATAGCAATCAGCCCCAGCATTTT; CDR3: CASRPDGHSNQPQHF
size: few; D: NA; V: TRBV4-3; J: TRBJ2-3; DNA: TGCGCCAGCAGCCGGGGGAGACTCACAGATACGCAGTATTTT; CDR3: CASSRGRLTDTQYF
size: NA; D: NA; V: TRBV9; J: TRBJ1-1; DNA: TGTGACAGCAGCGTATCCTCCGGTGACACTGAAGCTTTCTTT; CDR3: CDSSVSSGDTEAFF
size: NA; D: NA; V: TRBV5-5; J: TRBJ1-1; DNA: TGTGCCAGCAGCTTACCTACCTGGGAGCAGTTGAACACTGAAGCTTTCTTT; CDR3: CASSLPTWEQLNTEAFF
size: few; D: NA; V: TRBV6-2/TRBV6-3; J: TRBJ2-3; DNA: TGTGCCAGCCGGACGCTCCACACAGATACGCAGTATTTT; CDR3: CASRTLHTDTQYF
size: NA; D: TRBD1; V: TRBV4-3; J: TRBJ1-5; DNA: TGCGCCAGCAGCCGGGAAAGAATGACAGGGAGTCAGCCCCAGCATTTT; CDR3: CASSRERMTGSQPQHF
size: few; D: NA; V: TRBV11-2; J: TRBJ1-2; DNA: TGTGCCAGCAGTCAGGGACCGGGACCCTATTATGGCTACACCTTC; CDR3: CASSQGPGPYYGYTF
size: NA; D: TRBD1; V: TRBV7-2; J: TRBJ1-2; DNA: TGTGCCAGCAGCTACAGGGGGAGCCCCTATGGCTACACCTTC; CDR3: CASSYRGSPYGYTF
size: NA; D: NA; V: TRBV24-1; J: TRBJ1-2; DNA: TGTGCCACCAGTGATTCCCACGACGACTGGTATGGCTACACCTTC; CDR3: CATSDSHDDWYGYTF
size: NA; D: NA; V: TRBV4-2; J: TRBJ2-2; DNA: TGTGCCAGCAGCCAATTTGTTCGCGGGGAGCTGTTTTTT; CDR3: CASSQFVRGELFF
size: few; D: TRBD2; V: TRBV27; J: TRBJ2-2; DNA: TGTGCCAGCAATGGAGCGGGGGGTTTTCCCGGGGAGCTGTTTTTT; CDR3: CASNGAGGFPGELFF
size: many; D: NA; V: TRBV12-3/TRBV12-4; J: TRBJ1-1; DNA: TGTGCCAGCAGTTCCCGACAGTCCTTGCACACTGAAGCTTTCTTT; CDR3: CASSSRQSLHTEAFF